Below, 27 T cell receptor beta chains from the same sample are listed, as sequenced in a study of shared clonotypes between healthy human individuals. Data came from immunoSEQ multiplex PCR; TCRdb stores just in-frame clones and leaves some out. Here the sample spans approximately 2.4 million clones, roughly 95% being singletons. Material: naive CD4+ T cells sorted from blood. Subset described: CD45RA+ positively selected. The receptor source for this set is a man between 18 and 29 years old in good health.

This chain joins TRBV4-1 and TRBJ2-2, with 7 nucleotides matching TRBD1. The germline V gene encodes CDR1 MGHRA and CDR2 YSYEKL. J gave up 3 bases and V 4 bases, and 11 bases lay outside the gene matches. The CDR3 length is 17 residues. The DNA of the CDR3 is TGCGCCAGCAGCCGCAGAAACGAGGGGGCAGACACCGGGGAGCTGTTTTTT. Residues: CASSRRNEGADTGELFF.

Concerning this clone itself: A junction boundary mismatches the germline segment, possibly from a read error. This chain links TRBV7-2 with TRBJ2-7; D may match TRBD1 or TRBD2 (5 bases each). The CDR3 consists of 18 residues. Germline V gives CDR1 SGHTA, CDR2 FQGNSA. CDR3 nucleotide sequence: TGTGCCAGCAGCTTGGGGCCGCGTGGGGGAGAGGTTTCCTTCGAGCAGTACTTC. The encoded protein is CASSLGPRGGEVSFEQYF.

This chain links TRBV7-6 with TRBJ2-3, with TRBD2 matching 8 bases. In germline, CDR1 is SGHVS, CDR2 FNYEAQ. This CDR3 region has 15 residues. Trimming at V came to 5 bases and at J to 6 bases, leaving 10 bases not matched to a gene. Written as DNA, the CDR3 is TGTGCCAGCAGCAAGACTAGCGCAAACACGGATACGCAGTATTTT. Amino acid sequence: CASSKTSANTDTQYF.

The CDR3: CASSSKAATNEKLFF. CDR3 DNA sequence: TGTGCCAGCAGCTCGAAGGCTGCAACTAATGAAAAACTGTTTTTT. The V gene is TRBV13, the J gene TRBJ1-4, with D hard to call. The CDR3 loop spans 15 amino acids. Germline CDR1 is PRHDT and CDR2 is FYEKMQ (reference sequence). V lost 4 bases and J 0 bases, leaving 9 bases between the germline ends.

The V and J genes are TRBV28 and TRBJ1-5, with D tentatively TRBD1 (5 bases). Trimming left V 3 bases short and J 2 bases short, with 8 bases between. CDR3 length: 14 residues. Per the germline V gene, CDR1 is MDHEN and CDR2 is SYDVKM. DNA for the CDR3: TGTGCCAGCAGTTTGACAGTAGGCAATCAGCCCCAGCATTTT. Encoded protein: CASSLTVGNQPQHF.

V gene TRBV11-3 combines with J gene TRBJ1-1; perhaps TRBD1 as D (6 bases). The CDR3 has 13 residues. CDR1 is SGHNT and CDR2 is YENEEA in the germline V gene. V lost 3 bases and J 4 bases, leaving 9 bases between the germline ends. The CDR3 region has the DNA TGTGCCAGCAGCTTCTCAGGGGCCACTGAAGCTTTCTTT. Translated: CASSFSGATEAFF.

The rearrangement uses TRBV7-9 and TRBJ2-7, with 7 bases that match TRBD2. Germline loops: CDR1 SEHNR, CDR2 FQNEAQ (reference sequence). This CDR3 comprises 14 residues. V gave up 5 bases and J gave up 6 bases; unmatched junction bases: 10. The CDR3 loop reads CASSLDWEGTEQYF. CDR3 coding DNA: TGTGCCAGCAGCCTGGACTGGGAGGGTACCGAGCAGTACTTC.

The chain combines TRBV6-5 with TRBJ1-1; 9 bases are shared with TRBD1. V was clipped by 6 bases and J by 5 bases; unmatched bases: 10. The CDR3 extends over 15 amino acids. Germline V CDR1 and CDR2: MNHEY, SVGAGI. The CDR3 sequence is CASSPQADRGTEAFF. The CDR3 DNA reads TGTGCCAGCAGCCCCCAGGCGGACAGGGGTACTGAAGCTTTCTTT.

This chain uses TRBV7-2 with TRBJ1-4; TRBD1 aligns across 7 bases. CDR1 is SGHTA and CDR2 is FQGNSA in the germline V gene. With V trimmed by 1 base and J by 10 bases, 3 bases remained unmatched. The CDR3 is 13 residues long. The CDR3 DNA is TGTGCCAGCAGCTTAGGGCAGGGGGTAAAACTGTTTTTT. It translates to CASSLGQGVKLFF.

The V call is TRBV7-8, the J call TRBJ2-1; 9 bases map to TRBD1. V lost 3 bases, J lost 4 bases, and 4 bases stayed unmatched. Germline CDR1 SGHVS, CDR2 FQNEAQ. This CDR3 is built from 15 residues. The CDR3 DNA sequence: TGTGCCAGCAGCTTCGACAGGGGGACGTACAATGAGCAGTTCTTC. It encodes CASSFDRGTYNEQFF.

The rearrangement joins TRBV5-1 to TRBJ1-1, with D possibly TRBD1 on 6 matching bases. With 0 bases removed from V and 6 bases from J, the gap between germline ends came to 15 bases. Germline lookup yields CDR1 SGHRS and CDR2 YFSETQ. There are 15 residues in the CDR3. The chain's CDR3 is CASSLAGTRDSEAFF. For the CDR3, the DNA is TGCGCCAGCAGCTTGGCCGGGACAAGGGACTCTGAAGCTTTCTTT.

The chain is built from TRBV5-4 and TRBJ1-1; D unresolved. V dropped 4 bases and J dropped 1 base, with 17 bases sitting between them. This CDR3 has 16 residues. Germline V gene data show CDR1 as SGHNT and CDR2 as YYREEE (reference sequence). This chain's CDR3 is CASSGSWVSSNTEAFF. The CDR3 nucleotides read TGTGCCAGCAGCGGCTCTTGGGTGTCTTCGAACACTGAAGCTTTCTTT.

Comment on this clone: This sample includes further DNA sequences coding for the same CDR3. The chain employs TRBV15 and TRBJ1-3; the D is unclear. Between the trimmed V and J ends, which lost 1 base and 2 bases, there was a span of 6 bases. Germline V gives CDR1 LNHNV, CDR2 YYDKDF (reference sequence). The CDR3 runs 14 residues. Written as DNA, the CDR3 is TGTGCCACCAGCAGAGGAGGGACTGGAAACACCATATATTTT. As protein: CATSRGGTGNTIYF.

This clone was seen a single time. The V and J genes are TRBV6-5 and TRBJ1-6, with D uncertain. V lost 6 bases and J 3 bases, leaving 9 bases between the germline ends. Germline-derived CDR1 and CDR2 are MNHEY and SVGAGI. The CDR3 loop spans 14 amino acids. The DNA for the CDR3 is TGTGCCAGCAGGGGAGGGAGCTATAATTCACCCCTCCACTTT. Its translation is CASRGGSYNSPLHF.

The chain links TRBV10-3 to TRBJ2-1; 14 positions match TRBD2. The V gene's germline CDR1 is ENHRY and CDR2 SYGVKD. CDR3 size: 17 residues. Trimming at V came to 0 bases and at J to 6 bases, leaving 4 bases not matched to a gene. Written as DNA, the CDR3 is TGTGCCATCAGTGAGTCGGGACTAGCGGGAGTATTCAATGAGCAGTTCTTC. It translates to CAISESGLAGVFNEQFF.

The J gene is TRBJ1-6, the V gene TRBV4-3, with 11 positions matching TRBD1. This CDR3 has 15 amino acids. The germline V gene encodes CDR1 LGHNA and CDR2 YSLEER. J gave up 10 bases and V 1 base, and 3 bases lay outside the gene matches. The CDR3 DNA sequence: TGCGCCAGCAGCCAAGGCGGACAGGGGGCCTCACCCCTCCACTTT. Its protein product is CASSQGGQGASPLHF.

The chain has TRBV6-1 and TRBJ2-6; tentatively, D is TRBD1 or TRBD2 (5 bases each). The germline V gene encodes CDR1 MNHNS and CDR2 SASEGT. The CDR3 spans 18 residues. V lost 0 bases and J lost 4, with 16 bases in between. The CDR3: CASSEAGATKAGANVLTF. CDR3 DNA sequence: TGTGCCAGCAGTGAAGCCGGGGCAACTAAGGCGGGGGCCAACGTCCTGACTTTC.

The chain uses TRBV19 and TRBJ1-2, with a tentative D call TRBD1 (6 bases). Germline V CDR1 and CDR2: LNHDA, SQIVND (reference sequence). The CDR3 is made up of 14 amino acids. V lost 1 base and J 4 bases, leaving 10 bases between the germline ends. CDR3 DNA sequence: TGTGCCAGTAGTATAGCCAGGGGAGTCTATGGCTACACCTTC. Its translation: CASSIARGVYGYTF.

J is TRBJ2-1 and V is TRBV6-1; 9 bases map to TRBD1. Trimming at V came to 4 bases and at J to 2 bases, leaving 0 bases not matched to a gene. The CDR3 loop spans 14 amino acids. The V gene's germline CDR1 is MNHNS and CDR2 SASEGT. The CDR3 spells CASSGDRAYNEQFF. CDR3 bases: TGTGCCAGCAGTGGGGACAGGGCCTACAATGAGCAGTTCTTC.

The J gene is TRBJ1-1, the V gene TRBV18, with unresolved D. Germline loops: CDR1 KGHSH, CDR2 LQKENI. This CDR3 is built from 16 residues. V lost 3 bases and J lost 4, with 18 bases in between. CDR3 residues: CASSPQRSAFGTEAFF. CDR3 nucleotide sequence: TGTGCCAGCTCACCCCAGCGCTCGGCGTTCGGCACTGAAGCTTTCTTT.

The V gene is TRBV11-2, the J gene TRBJ2-7; D possibly uses TRBD1 or TRBD2 (5 bases each). The V end was cut by 5 bases, the J end by 9 bases, with 14 bases between. The CDR3 covers 12 residues. The germline V gene encodes CDR1 SGHAT and CDR2 FQNNGV. CDR3 coding DNA: TGTGCCAGCAGCATTCGGGACGGACGGCAGTACTTC. This sequence encodes CASSIRDGRQYF.

The CDR3 sequence is CASSLGAGYLDEQFF. In DNA form, the CDR3 reads TGTGCCAGCAGCTTAGGAGCGGGGTATTTGGATGAGCAGTTCTTC. The rearrangement joins TRBV11-2 to TRBJ2-1, with 7 nucleotides matching TRBD2. The CDR3 length is 15 residues. V lost 1 base, J lost 8 bases, and 8 bases stayed unmatched. Germline values: CDR1 SGHAT, CDR2 FQNNGV.

A word on this clone: The same CDR3 also results from other DNA sequences found in this sample. CDR3 sequence (DNA): TGTGCCAGCAGTGTTGAGAACACTGAAGCTTTCTTT. It codes for CASSVENTEAFF. The genes are TRBV2 and TRBJ1-1; no reliable D call. V was clipped by 4 bases and J by 1 base, with 4 bases between them. The CDR3 has 12 amino acids. CDR1 and CDR2 (germline): SNHLY, FYNNEI.

The chain employs TRBV19 and TRBJ2-7; the D call may be TRBD1 or TRBD2 (7 bases each). V was trimmed by 6 bases and J by 4 bases, leaving 19 bases between them. CDR3 size: 15 residues. CDR1 LNHDA and CDR2 SQIVND come from the germline V gene (reference sequence). In DNA, the CDR3 is TGTGCCAGTAGGCAAACAGGGGAGGGAGGGTACGAGCAGTACTTC. It yields the protein CASRQTGEGGYEQYF.

The chain has TRBV7-3 and TRBJ1-3; D remains ambiguous. Germline V gene sequence: CDR1 SGHTA, CDR2 FQGTGA. V lost 8 bases and J lost 4, with 21 bases in between. This CDR3 has 16 amino acids. The CDR3, as DNA: TGTGCCAGCTTAGAAGACGATAGGTACGCCGGAAACACCATATATTTT. Its protein is CASLEDDRYAGNTIYF.

The chain employs TRBV4-2 and TRBJ2-3; D assignment may be TRBD1 or TRBD2 (6 bases each). The length of the CDR3 is 18 residues. The V end was cut by 0 bases, the J end by 0 bases, with 16 bases between. In germline, CDR1 is LGHNA, CDR2 YNFKEQ. CDR3 loop: CASSQENSRGPSTDTQYF. CDR3 coding DNA: TGTGCCAGCAGCCAAGAAAATTCTCGGGGGCCAAGCACAGATACGCAGTATTTT.

This chain uses TRBV9 with TRBJ1-2, with D maybe TRBD1 (5 bases). CDR1 is SGDLS and CDR2 is YYNGEE in the germline V gene. Deletions cut 0 bases from V and 9 bases from J, with 12 bases between. This CDR3 contains 13 residues. CDR3 sequence: CASSVGGDRRYTF. Written as DNA, the CDR3 is TGTGCCAGCAGCGTAGGCGGGGACCGGCGCTACACCTTC.